Below, 9 T cell receptor beta chains from the same sample are listed, as sequenced in a study of vaccination and CD4 T cells after COVID-19. Their antigens remain unidentified. As to time point: late sampling 161 to 241 days after vaccination in three convalescent patients. Treatment noted: approximately 9-day PBMC culture with coronavirus spike peptide pools or control peptides (ViraFEST assay). Sequencing of cultured CD4+ T cell DNA used the Oncomine TCR Beta short-read assay. MiXCR, applied by TCRdb to the PCR reads, yields one record per CDR3 protein. This sample has over 15,000 distinct CDR3 sequences, with around 50% found just once. Here the sequenced sample was CD4+ T cells from blood, cultured in vitro, taken about 7 months after SARS-CoV-2 vaccination. The source is a human donor who had recovered from COVID-19.

This chain connects TRBV7-9 to TRBJ2-5; no firm D call. The V gene's germline CDR1 is SEHNR and CDR2 FQNEAQ (reference sequence). The V end lost 3 bases, the J end lost 4 bases, and 9 bases lay between the germline ends. The CDR3 runs to 13 residues. Here the CDR3 DNA reads TGTGCCAGCAGCTTTGCCTTCAGAGAGACCCAGTACTTC. This codes for CASSFAFRETQYF.

A single count supports this clonotype. Germline is not matched at one junction end, which may reflect a read error. J is TRBJ2-1 and V is TRBV14, with TRBD2 matching over 7 bases. The germline gives CDR1 SGHDN, CDR2 FVKESK. CDR3 size: 13 residues. The CDR3 is CASSSTPGLPSLF. The CDR3 bases are TGTGCCAGCAGCTCCACTCCGGGACTACCGAGCCTCTTC.

The chain joins TRBV5-1 to TRBJ2-1; 12 nucleotides match TRBD2. Germline V gives CDR1 SGHRS, CDR2 YFSETQ. The CDR3 consists of 15 residues. With 4 bases clipped from V and 5 bases from J, the junction kept 4 bases outside the gene matches. CDR3 amino acids: CASSRRLAGDNEQFF. In DNA, the CDR3 is TGCGCCAGCAGCCGTCGACTAGCGGGAGACAATGAGCAGTTCTTC.

This clonotype was seen a handful of times. V gene TRBV6-2 or TRBV6-3 combines with J gene TRBJ2-7; TRBD2 matches at 8 bases. The J segment lost 3 bases and the V segment lost 5 bases, leaving 9 bases of the junction unmatched. The CDR3 runs 15 residues. The germline gives CDR1 MNHEY, CDR2 SVGEGT. This chain's CDR3 is CASSRAGASSYEQYF. The CDR3 DNA follows: TGTGCCAGCAGTCGAGCGGGGGCCTCGAGCTACGAGCAGTACTTC.

This clonotype was recorded a few times. The V gene is TRBV6-1, the J gene TRBJ2-6; D unresolved. The CDR3 is made up of 15 amino acids. V gave up 2 bases and J gave up 4 bases, with 9 bases separating them. Germline CDR1 MNHNS, CDR2 SASEGT. CDR3 nucleotide sequence: TGTGCCAGCAGTGAACGGGTCACCGGGGCCAACGTCCTGACTTTC. This translates into CASSERVTGANVLTF.

About this clonotype: One end of the junction varies from germline; a read error may be responsible. The rearrangement links TRBV7-6 to TRBJ2-5; D might be TRBD1 (5 bases). CDR1 is SGHVS, CDR2 FNYEAQ, per germline. This CDR3 region has 14 residues. The CDR3: CASSAGWFQETQYF. CDR3 sequence (DNA): TGTGCTAGCAGTGCAGGGTGGTTCCAAGAGACCCAGTACTTC.

The CDR3 sequence: CSAREDWGLTSGANVLTF. The DNA of the CDR3 is TGCAGTGCTAGAGAGGATTGGGGCCTCACCTCTGGGGCCAACGTCCTGACTTTC. The genes are TRBV20-1 and TRBJ2-6, with D possibly matching TRBD1 (5 bases). Trimming took 0 bases from V and 0 from J, leaving 15 bases between them. Germline-derived CDR1 and CDR2 are DFQATT and SNEGSKA (reference sequence). The length of the CDR3 is 18 residues.

The chain uses TRBV6-1 and TRBJ1-1; D gene unclear. Trimming stripped 2 bases from V and 4 bases from J, with 14 bases between. Per the germline V gene, CDR1 is MNHNS and CDR2 is SASEGT. The CDR3 sequence is 15 residues long. DNA for the CDR3: TGTGCCAGCAGTGAAAGGGAGGGTAGGAGCACTGAAGCTTTCTTT. It specifies CASSEREGRSTEAFF.

This chain uses TRBV5-4 with TRBJ1-2; no reliable D call. Germline lookup yields CDR1 SGHNT and CDR2 YYREEE (reference sequence). This CDR3 spans 15 amino acids. V gave up 0 bases and J gave up 0 bases, with 9 bases separating them. CDR3 in DNA: TGTGCCAGCAGCTTGGGTAGGGTAACTAACTATGGCTACACCTTC. Translated, it gives CASSLGRVTNYGYTF.